The T cell receptor (beta chain) under discussion was sequenced for a study of shared clonotypes between healthy human individuals. Study at large: CD4 naive cells filled three plates per donor, CD4 memory three, CD8 naive two and CD8 memory one.

Study observations and caveats: The study found lower generation probabilities in non-shared clonotypes than in those shared by all four donors. Clonotype sharing among donors was thought likely to change with sequencing depth.

CD8 cells regarded as naive lacked CD45RO, were positively chosen for CCR7, and omitted terminally differentiated effector memory CD45RA+ cells. Donors were healthy HIV-negative adults without recently reported acute infections or vaccinations. Germline V gene data show CDR1 as SGHDT and CDR2 as YYEEEE. This CDR3 has 16 residues. V lost 5 bases, J lost 2 bases, and 11 bases stayed unmatched. The data were produced by immunoSEQ multiplex PCR, yet TCRdb's version contains in-frame clones alone and is incomplete. The sample includes around 2,000,000 clones, roughly 95% of them seen just once. Notes on this clone: Its specificity is not known.

The receptor was derived from a man aged 18 to 30 in good health. What was sequenced was naive CD8+ T cells sorted from blood. The chain combines TRBV5-6 with TRBJ2-3, with TRBD2 matching over 7 bases. CDR3 sequence (DNA): TGTGCCAGCAGGGACTCCGGACTAGGGTTCACAGATACGCAGTATTTT. Its translation is CASRDSGLGFTDTQYF.